This TCR beta chain is drawn from a study of blood T cell repertoires in COVID-19. Study-level background: The United States, Italy and Spain were the sources of the acute and convalescent COVID-19 samples. The cDNA or gDNA used as material had been derived from T cells, B-cell-depleted T cells, or PBMCs.

The CDR3 consists of 13 residues. Germline CDR1 and CDR2: SNHLY and FYNNEI. The V gene lost 8 bases and the J gene lost 5 bases, with 14 bases spanning the gap. Original methodology: The authors estimated nucleated cell counts from reference gene primer amplification. Repertoires were generated with immunoSEQ multiplex PCR, while TCRdb's copy carries only in-frame clones and drops some. D and trimming were read from the DNA, whereas the V and J calls and clone size are those reported in that table. The sample records approximately 670,000 clones, more than 80% being singletons. This clone turned up a few times.

The sample taken for sequencing was peripheral blood. The receptor was isolated from a young woman with acute or convalescent COVID-19. The chain couples TRBV2 to TRBJ2-3, with D possibly being TRBD2 (5 bases). This CDR3 is CASSNPRVDTQYF. CDR3 sequence (DNA): TGTGCCAGCTCCAACCCGCGGGTAGATACGCAGTATTTT.